A selection of T cell receptor beta chains follows, all from one sample in a study of cytomegalovirus exposure and HLA in healthy donors. Assay: immunoSEQ multiplex PCR; the TCRdb copy retains only in-frame clones and omits some. The sample has 150,000 to 200,000 clones, roughly 65% seen once. Sequenced sample: PBMCs. These receptor sequences come from a man in his late teens or twenties in good health and CMV-seropositive. The CDR3 runs from the conserved cysteine through the conserved F or W. D genes are given only for firm matches. Part of the rows lack a size; the others show once, few, many or a class for expanded clones.

clone size	D gene	J gene	V gene	CDR3 DNA	CDR3 protein
.	TRBD2	TRBJ2-1	TRBV10-3	TGTGCCATCAGACCCGGGACTAGCGGCCTCGGGGGGGGCTACAATGAGCAGTTCTTC	CAIRPGTSGLGGGYNEQFF
.	TRBD2	TRBJ2-5	TRBV4-1	TGCGCCAGCAGCCCCCAGGGAGCGGGAGATCGAGTTAGAGAGACCCAGTACTTC	CASSPQGAGDRVRETQYF
.	TRBD1	TRBJ2-3	TRBV5-4	TGTGCCAGCGGGCTGACAGGGGAATCGACAGATACGCAGTATTTT	CASGLTGESTDTQYF
.	TRBD1	TRBJ1-5	TRBV7-9	TGTGCCAGCAGCTTAGCGACAGGGGGCAATCAGCCCCAGCATTTT	CASSLATGGNQPQHF
.	.	TRBJ2-5	TRBV5-1	TGCGCCAGCAGCTTAACCTGGGAGGAGACCCAGTACTTC	CASSLTWEETQYF
.	TRBD2	TRBJ2-1	TRBV5-1	TGCGCCAGCAGCTTGGCCGGGACTATAGGCGATGAGCAGTTCTTC	CASSLAGTIGDEQFF
.	TRBD2	TRBJ2-5	TRBV10-1	TGCGCCAGCAGTGGGGTGACTAGCGGACCGTACCAAGAGACCCAGTACTTC	CASSGVTSGPYQETQYF
.	TRBD1	TRBJ1-2	TRBV30	TGTGCCTGGAGGGGGGACAGAGGGGTTTTTAACTATGGCTACACCTTC	CAWRGDRGVFNYGYTF
.	TRBD2	TRBJ2-1	TRBV19	TGTGCCAGTAGCCCCCGCGGGAGGAACAATGAGCAGTTCTTC	CASSPRGRNNEQFF
few	.	TRBJ2-1	TRBV11-2	TGTGCCAGCAGCTTAGATCAAGGACTCCTAGGGCCCTACAATGAGCAGTTCTTC	CASSLDQGLLGPYNEQFF
few	.	TRBJ1-1	TRBV7-9	TGTGCCAGCAGCTTGGGAGGGGCTGAAGCTTTCTTT	CASSLGGAEAFF
.	TRBD1	TRBJ1-2	TRBV5-4	TGTGCCAGCAGCTCCGGGACAGTCTATGGCTACACCTTC	CASSSGTVYGYTF
.	.	TRBJ1-5	TRBV5-1	TGCGCCAGCAGCTTGGGGTATGGGGGCGGCAATCAGCCCCAGCATTTT	CASSLGYGGGNQPQHF
once	TRBD1	TRBJ2-3	TRBV29-1	TGCAGCGTTGCGGGACAGGGGTCGACAGATACGCAGTATTTT	CSVAGQGSTDTQYF
.	TRBD2	TRBJ2-1	TRBV7-8	TGTGCCAGCAGCTTAGGGAGACTAGCGGTCTACAATGAGCAGTTCTTC	CASSLGRLAVYNEQFF
.	.	TRBJ2-6	TRBV27	TGTGCCAGCGACCGGGGGAGCTCTGGGGCCAACGTCCTGACTTTC	CASDRGSSGANVLTF
.	.	TRBJ1-4	TRBV10-3	TGTGCCATCAGTGAGTCGCGATTGGGGGGACTGTTTTTT	CAISESRLGGLFF
.	.	TRBJ1-5	TRBV4-1	TGCGCCAGCAGCCAAGACACACGGGGATATCAGCCCCAGCATTTT	CASSQDTRGYQPQHF
.	.	TRBJ2-1	TRBV28	TGTGCCAGCAGTTTGGCGTCGGGACAAGGGGACAATGAGCAGTTCTTC	CASSLASGQGDNEQFF
.	TRBD1	TRBJ1-1	TRBV19	TGTGCCAGCACGGACAGGGCAAGGGTCACTGAAGCTTTCTTT	CASTDRARVTEAFF
once	.	TRBJ1-1	TRBV7-9	TGTGCCAGCAGCCCTTACACAGGGTTGAACACTGAAGCTTTCTTT	CASSPYTGLNTEAFF
.	TRBD2	TRBJ2-3	TRBV11-2	TGTGCCAGCAGCATCCAAAGACTAGCGGGCACAGATACGCAGTATTTT	CASSIQRLAGTDTQYF
.	TRBD1	TRBJ2-5	TRBV19	TGTGCCAGTAGCCCCACAGGGGTACGTGAAGAGACCCAGTACTTC	CASSPTGVREETQYF
.	.	TRBJ2-6	TRBV2	TGTGCCAGCGGTGACAGGACTGGGGCCAACGTCCTGACTTTC	CASGDRTGANVLTF
.	TRBD1	TRBJ2-5	TRBV7-9	TGTGCCAGCTCCTCCCGAGGGGGCGAGACCCAGTACTTC	CASSSRGGETQYF
.	TRBD2	TRBJ2-1	TRBV7-8	TGTGCCAGCAGCTTAGCGCCTCTAGCGGCCTACAATGAGCAGTTCTTC	CASSLAPLAAYNEQFF
.	.	TRBJ2-3	TRBV30	TGTGCCTGGGAGTCCGGGAGAAGCACAGATACGCAGTATTTT	CAWESGRSTDTQYF
.	.	TRBJ2-1	TRBV28	TGTGCCAGCAGTCTAAGGGGCGGTGAGCAGTTCTTC	CASSLRGGEQFF
.	.	TRBJ1-1	TRBV6-1	TGTGCCAGCAGCCTCACCCGGGACATCTTCGGAGCTTTCTTT	CASSLTRDIFGAFF
.	TRBD1	TRBJ1-1	TRBV6-6	TGTGCCAGCAGTTCACCACGGACAGGACTGAACACTGAAGCTTTCTTT	CASSSPRTGLNTEAFF
few	.	TRBJ1-2	TRBV10-3	TGTGCTATTCGCGGGGATAACTATGGCTACACCTTC	CAIRGDNYGYTF
.	TRBD1	TRBJ2-2	TRBV5-6	TGTGCCAGCGGCTTCGGGACAGGGGCAGGGGGGGAGCTGTTTTTT	CASGFGTGAGGELFF
.	.	TRBJ2-5	TRBV6-1	TGTGCCAGCAGTGGCCAGGGAGGAAAGACCCAGTACTTC	CASSGQGGKTQYF
once	TRBD1	TRBJ1-1	TRBV7-2	TGTGCCAGCAGCGGAGGACAGGGGCCTGAAGCTTTCTTT	CASSGGQGPEAFF
few	TRBD1	TRBJ1-3	TRBV2	TGTGCCAGCAGTGTTGACAGGGCCATCGGAAACACCATATATTTT	CASSVDRAIGNTIYF
.	TRBD1	TRBJ1-1	TRBV5-1	TGCGCCAGCAGCTTGCTGGACAGGGTAGGCACTGAAGCTTTCTTT	CASSLLDRVGTEAFF
few	TRBD2	TRBJ2-2	TRBV5-1	TGCGCCAGCAGTCCTGGGATAGCGGGAGAAATTGGGTTTACCGGGGAGCTGTTTTTT	CASSPGIAGEIGFTGELFF
.	.	TRBJ1-1	TRBV5-4	TGTGCCAGCAGCTCCCCACTGGGCGCGAACACTGAAGCTTTCTTT	CASSSPLGANTEAFF
once	.	TRBJ2-2	TRBV5-4	TGTGCCAGCAGCTCCGACACCGGGGAGCTGTTTTTT	CASSSDTGELFF
.	.	TRBJ2-1	TRBV6-1	TGTGCCCATAGCGGAAGGAATTACAATGAGCAGTTCTTC	CAHSGRNYNEQFF
few	.	TRBJ1-2	TRBV6-6	TGTGCCAGCAGTTACTCCACGGGGTTCACCTTC	CASSYSTGFTF
.	.	TRBJ1-5	TRBV6-1	TGTGCCAGCAGTGAAGCAAGGGGATCCGGACAGCCCCAGCATTTT	CASSEARGSGQPQHF
.	.	TRBJ1-4	TRBV6-1	TGTGCCAGCAGGGAACAGGGCATGGAGGGAAAACTGTTTTTT	CASREQGMEGKLFF
.	.	TRBJ2-3	TRBV6-1	TGTGCCAGCAGGCCTCGGTCCGGTATAGATACGCAGTATTTT	CASRPRSGIDTQYF
.	.	TRBJ2-5	TRBV5-1	TGCGCCAGCAGCGAGATCCAAGAGACCCAGTACTTC	CASSEIQETQYF
.	TRBD2	TRBJ2-3	TRBV2	TGTGCCAGCAGTCGACTAGCGGAGAGAGATACGCAGTATTTT	CASSRLAERDTQYF
.	TRBD1	TRBJ2-1	TRBV5-4	TGTGCCAGCAGCTCCCGGACAGGCAACAATGAGCAGTTCTTC	CASSSRTGNNEQFF
.	TRBD1	TRBJ2-4	TRBV28	TGTGCCAGCAGTAACATAAGAGGGACAGGGACGTTGGCCAAAAACATTCAGTACTTC	CASSNIRGTGTLAKNIQYF
.	TRBD2	TRBJ2-5	TRBV6-4	TGTGCCAGCAGTAGGACTAGCGGGAGTCAAGAGACCCAGTACTTC	CASSRTSGSQETQYF
.	TRBD2	TRBJ2-1	TRBV14	TGTGCCAGCAGCCAAGCGGGGGGCGGGGGGAATGAGCAGTTCTTC	CASSQAGGGGNEQFF
.	.	TRBJ1-5	TRBV4-1	TGCGCCAGCAGCCAAACGGGACATAGCAATCAGCCCCAGCATTTT	CASSQTGHSNQPQHF
.	.	TRBJ1-1	TRBV5-4	TGTGCCAGCAGCAGGCGACAGAGCTCGAACACTGAAGCTTTCTTT	CASSRRQSSNTEAFF
.	.	TRBJ2-2	TRBV4-2	TGTGCCAGCAGCCTGGCCTACCAGTCGGGCACCGGGGAGCTGTTTTTT	CASSLAYQSGTGELFF
.	.	TRBJ2-2	TRBV28	TGTGCCAGCAGTTTAGGGCATACCGGGGAGCTGTTTTTT	CASSLGHTGELFF
once	TRBD1	TRBJ1-4	TRBV30	TGTGCCTGGAGAGACAGGGGGCAGTACCCTAATGAAAAACTGTTTTTT	CAWRDRGQYPNEKLFF
.	TRBD1	TRBJ1-5	TRBV19	TGTGCCAGTAGTAGTCAGGGGGCCGCCAATCAGCCCCAGCATTTT	CASSSQGAANQPQHF
.	.	TRBJ1-5	TRBV6-5	TGTGCCAGCAGTTACGGAGGCGCCGGACAGCCCCAGCATTTT	CASSYGGAGQPQHF
.	TRBD1	TRBJ1-4	TRBV19	TGTGCCAGTAGTTACCGACAGGGGGCAGTTAATGAAAAACTGTTTTTT	CASSYRQGAVNEKLFF
few	.	TRBJ1-2	TRBV25-1	TGTGCCAGCAGTAACGAACAGGGCGACTATGGCTACACCTTC	CASSNEQGDYGYTF